This T cell receptor beta chain was identified during a study of CD8 T cells in Susac syndrome (dated by TCRdb to 2018 to 2020). Study-wide context: Of the Susac syndrome patients who were sequenced, roughly 6 had clinically active disease and eight were in clinical remission. Susac syndrome patients were therapy-naive, on corticosteroids (some also receiving IVIg), or on IVIg alone at blood withdrawal. Repertoire sequencing was used to test whether CD8+ T cell activation and differentiation in Susac syndrome was antigen driven. Clonality of the CD8+ T cell repertoire was compared between around 13 healthy donors, 14 Susac syndrome patients and under 16 multiple sclerosis patients. Study-wide conclusions, independent of this receptor: In the total CD8+ and CD8+ TEMRA repertoires, approximately 17 and five Susac-specific public clones, respectively, were identified. The number of individuals in the TCR sequencing and HLA analysis was recognized as being relatively small. CD8+ repertoires in Susac syndrome showed clonal expansion, which was highest in CD8+ TEMRA cells and was greater in clinically active patients than in remitting patients.

Via the germline V gene (reference sequence), CDR1 is GTSNPN and CDR2 SVGIG. V is cut back by 2 bases and J by 3 bases, with 6 bases in the junction unmatched. Its CDR3 holds 15 amino acids, cysteine through phenylalanine. Only the CDR3 portion is preserved as DNA: 45 bases, with reading frame beginning at the first base. This clonotype was seen a single time. It lacks a known antigen. Within one base of it there is no much larger clone, and no base qualities were kept. One read yields weak evidence. Peripheral blood CD8+ and CD4+ T cells from healthy donors, Susac syndrome patients and multiple sclerosis patients were profiled using high-throughput TCR beta sequencing. Susac syndrome patients met recently defined diagnostic criteria for definite or probable disease. Bulk CD8+ and CD4+ T cells were purified magnetically by negative isolation, whereas CD8+ TEMRA cells were enriched by FACS. Blood was collected in EDTA tubes and processed within 24 hours, with PBMCs isolated through density gradient centrifugation. PBMCs intended for TCR sequencing were cryopreserved in liquid nitrogen and thawed later in a water bath at 37 degrees C. The sorted or isolated CD4+, CD8+ and CD8+ TEMRA cells had a purity of 90% or higher.

RNA was extracted using the RNeasy kit, and roughly 0.5 to 1 ug of the RNA was reverse transcribed with random hexamers. TCR beta CDR3 regions were amplified with the immunoSEQ multiplex PCR assay covering 54 Vbeta and 13 Jbeta segments. PCR amplification bias was corrected using a synthetic template baseline for primer optimization and computational correction. The authors processed their data as follows. Only productive sequences were kept, with reads annotated to V, D and J genes according to IMGT and analyzed in immunoSEQ Analyzer. Clonality was calculated as one minus the Shannon entropy normalized by log2 of the number of productive unique sequences. Public and private clones were assessed among the 100 most prevalent clones of each patient and control. A clone was defined as Susac-specific if it was absent from the healthy and MS cohorts, from over 1,000 published viral clones and from other ImmuneACCESS disease sequences. The raw public data were reprocessed by TCRdb itself: fastp quality trimming at Q25, MiXCR clonotype calling, in-frame beta chains only. Every entry covers one CDR3 protein and lists the most common genes and DNA from its rows. The V and J calls shown here were made by TCRdb, not taken from the authors' results. The sample table lists 100,000 to 150,000 distinct CDR3 sequences, about 94% of them with a count of one. Approximately 0.22% of the sample is in the top ten clones.

The TCR was taken from a human donor with Susac syndrome. The source material was CD8+ T cells from PBMCs. The chain couples TRBV30 to TRBJ2-2; 7 middle bases align to TRBD1. At the DNA level, the sequence is TGTGCCTGGAGTTTGGGACAGTTAGACACCGGGGAGCTGTTTTTT. Its protein is CAWSLGQLDTGELFF.